These 8 T cell receptor beta chains were sequenced from one sample in a study of Ad26.COV2.S vaccination and SARS-CoV-2 variants. Described treatment: around 19 received Ad26.COV2.S at low or high dose, single or two shots; roughly five received placebo; per-sample allocation not given. It was on day 63 after the first vaccine or placebo injection that samples were taken. Generated by immunoSEQ multiplex PCR, the TCRdb table keeps only in-frame clones and is missing some. The repertoire holds about 280,000 clones, with 80% to 90% as singletons. Specimen: peripheral blood, collected in a trial of Ad26.COV2.S vaccine versus placebo. These receptors all come from a person aged 18-60 years who received the Ad26.COV2.S COVID-19 vaccine or a placebo.

The chain has TRBV7-6 and TRBJ2-2; possibly TRBD1 for D (5 bases). The CDR3 runs to 16 residues. CDR1 is SGHVS and CDR2 is FNYEAQ in the germline V gene. V lost 3 bases to trimming and J lost 4 bases, with 15 bases between them. The CDR3 sequence: CASSFLKSRATGELFF. The CDR3 nucleotides are TGTGCCAGCAGCTTCTTAAAGTCCAGGGCCACCGGGGAGCTGTTTTTT. The full variable domain, rest sourced from reference TRBV7-6 and TRBJ2-2, is GAGVSQSPRYKVTKRGQDVALRCDPISGHVSLYWYRQALGQGPEFLTYFNYEAQQDKSGLPNDRFSAERPEGSISTLTIQRTEQRDSAMYRCASSFLKSRATGELFFGEGSRLTVL.

This clone was recorded only once. The chain recombines TRBV4-1 with TRBJ2-6; no clear D. Trimming pared 1 base from V and 4 bases from J, leaving 5 bases between. The CDR3 is 14 residues long. Germline V gene lookup returns CDR1 MGHRA and CDR2 YSYEKL. The CDR3 is CASSQGRGANVLTF. As DNA, the CDR3 is TGCGCCAGCAGCCAAGGGAGAGGGGCCAACGTCCTGACTTTC.

The rearrangement links TRBV2 to TRBJ1-6; D is undetermined. The V gene's germline CDR1 is SNHLY and CDR2 FYNNEI. V gave up 6 bases and J gave up 8 bases, with 11 bases separating them. The CDR3 runs to 13 residues. The CDR3, as DNA: TGTGCCAGCAGCCGCCCGAGGGATTCACCCCTCCACTTT. Protein: CASSRPRDSPLHF. The entire variable domain, with the rest obtained from reference TRBV2 and TRBJ1-6, is as follows: EPEVTQTPSHQVTQMGQEVILRCVPISNHLYFYWYRQILGQKVEFLVSFYNNEISEKSEIFDDQFSVERPDGSNFTLKIRSTKLEDSAMYFCASSRPRDSPLHFGNGTRLTVT.

This chain joins TRBV12-5 and TRBJ1-5, with TRBD1 as a possible D gene (6 bases). Per the germline V gene, CDR1 is LGHNT and CDR2 is FRNRAP. With 5 bases removed from V and 11 bases from J, the gap between germline ends came to 13 bases. The CDR3 runs 12 residues. CDR3 coding DNA: TGTGCTAGTGGTCCCGCGAGGGGGGCCCAGCATTTT. It translates to CASGPARGAQHF.

This clone appeared a single time. This sequence joins TRBV5-1 and TRBJ2-7; 8 bases match TRBD1. This CDR3 region has 13 residues. V lost 3 bases and J lost 4; bases outside the gene matches: 3. The germline V gene has CDR1 SGHRS and CDR2 YFSETQ. CDR3 sequence: CASSSRQGYEQYF. CDR3 DNA: TGCGCCAGCAGCTCAAGACAGGGGTACGAGCAGTACTTC.

The DNA of the CDR3 is TGCAGCGTTGAGCACAGTGGGTTTAAGACCCAGTACTTC. Protein sequence: CSVEHSGFKTQYF. This chain links TRBV29-1 with TRBJ2-5; D unresolved. The V and J ends lost 3 bases and 6 bases respectively, with 14 bases between them. This CDR3 has 13 residues. Germline loops: CDR1 SQVTM, CDR2 ANQGSEA.

This clone was observed a handful of times. The rearrangement joins TRBV29-1 to TRBJ1-2; D not resolved. Trimming removed 3 bases from V and 14 bases from J, with 16 bases in between. The CDR3 loop spans 11 amino acids. Germline V gives CDR1 SQVTM, CDR2 ANQGSEA. In DNA form, the CDR3 reads TGCAGCGTTGAGTCAGCCGGGGAGAGGACCTTC. It encodes CSVESAGERTF.

This clone was seen once. In the same sample, other DNA sequences code for this CDR3. This chain connects TRBV30 to TRBJ1-4; D not certain. Per germline, CDR1 GTSNPN and CDR2 SVGIG (reference sequence). The CDR3 consists of 11 residues. Trimming took 5 bases from V and 5 from J, leaving 6 bases between them. The CDR3 region has the DNA TGTGCCTGGGGCCGGAATGAAAAACTGTTTTTT. Encoded protein: CAWGRNEKLFF. The full variable domain, rest sourced from reference TRBV30 and TRBJ1-4, is SQTIHQWPATLVQPVGSPLSLECTVEGTSNPNLYWYRQAAGRGLQLLFYSVGIGQISSEVPQNLSASRPQDRQFILSSKKLLLSDSGFYLCAWGRNEKLFFGSGTQLSVL.